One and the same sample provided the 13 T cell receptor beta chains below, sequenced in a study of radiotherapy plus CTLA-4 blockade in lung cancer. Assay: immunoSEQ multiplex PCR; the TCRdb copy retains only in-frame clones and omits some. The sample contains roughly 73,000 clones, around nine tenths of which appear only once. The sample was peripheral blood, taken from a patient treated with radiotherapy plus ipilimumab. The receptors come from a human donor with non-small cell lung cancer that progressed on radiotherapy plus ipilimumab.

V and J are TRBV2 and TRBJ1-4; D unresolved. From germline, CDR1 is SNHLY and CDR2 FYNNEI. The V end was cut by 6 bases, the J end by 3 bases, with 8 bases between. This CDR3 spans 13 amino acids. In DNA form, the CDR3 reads TGTGCCAGCAGGACAAATGCTAATGAAAAACTGTTTTTT. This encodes CASRTNANEKLFF.

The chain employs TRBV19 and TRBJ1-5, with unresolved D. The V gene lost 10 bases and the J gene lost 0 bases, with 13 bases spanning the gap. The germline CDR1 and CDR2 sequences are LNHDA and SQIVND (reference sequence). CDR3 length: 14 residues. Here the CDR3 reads CATKPGYSNQPQHF. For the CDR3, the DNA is TGTGCCACTAAGCCCGGGTATAGCAATCAGCCCCAGCATTTT.

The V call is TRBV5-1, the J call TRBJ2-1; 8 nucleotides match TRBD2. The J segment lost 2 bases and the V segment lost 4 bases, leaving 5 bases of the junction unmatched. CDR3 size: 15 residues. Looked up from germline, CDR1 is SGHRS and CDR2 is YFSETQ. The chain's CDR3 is CASSPGTRAYNEQFF. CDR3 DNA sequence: TGCGCCAGCAGCCCCGGGACTAGGGCCTACAATGAGCAGTTCTTC.

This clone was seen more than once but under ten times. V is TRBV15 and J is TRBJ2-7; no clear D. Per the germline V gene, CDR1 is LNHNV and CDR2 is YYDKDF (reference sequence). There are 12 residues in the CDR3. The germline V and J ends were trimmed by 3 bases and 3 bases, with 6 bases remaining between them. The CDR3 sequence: CATSRYVYEQYF. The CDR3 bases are TGTGCCACCAGCAGGTACGTCTACGAGCAGTACTTC.

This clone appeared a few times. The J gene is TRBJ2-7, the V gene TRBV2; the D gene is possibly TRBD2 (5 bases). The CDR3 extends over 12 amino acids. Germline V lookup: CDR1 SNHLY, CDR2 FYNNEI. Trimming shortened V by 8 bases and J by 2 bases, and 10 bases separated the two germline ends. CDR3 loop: CASAGETYEQYF. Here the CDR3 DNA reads TGTGCCAGCGCCGGGGAAACCTACGAGCAGTACTTC.

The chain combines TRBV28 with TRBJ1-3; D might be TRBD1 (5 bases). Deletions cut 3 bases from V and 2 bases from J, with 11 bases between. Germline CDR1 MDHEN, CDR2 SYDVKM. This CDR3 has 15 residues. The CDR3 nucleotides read TGTGCCAGCAGTTTTGGGGGGACTGCTGGAAACACCATATATTTT. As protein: CASSFGGTAGNTIYF.

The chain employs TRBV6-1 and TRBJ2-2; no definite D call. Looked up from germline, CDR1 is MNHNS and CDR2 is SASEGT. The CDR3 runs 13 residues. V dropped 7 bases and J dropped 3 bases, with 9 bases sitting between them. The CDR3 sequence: CASTIGYTGELFF. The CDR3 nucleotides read TGTGCCAGCACTATAGGGTACACCGGGGAGCTGTTTTTT.

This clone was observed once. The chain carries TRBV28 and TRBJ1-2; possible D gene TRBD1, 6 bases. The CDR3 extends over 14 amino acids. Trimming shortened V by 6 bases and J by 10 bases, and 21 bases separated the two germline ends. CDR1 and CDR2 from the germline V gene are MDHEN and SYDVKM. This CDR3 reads CASSPDRPTKTYTF. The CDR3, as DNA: TGTGCCAGCAGCCCGGACAGACCAACAAAGACCTACACCTTC.

The CDR3 DNA reads as TGTGCCAGCAGCAAACTCAACGACGGTTACGAGCAGTACGTC. It yields the protein CASSKLNDGYEQYV. The chain has TRBV21-1 and TRBJ2-7. TRBV21-1 represents a pseudogene. CDR3 length: 14 amino acids.

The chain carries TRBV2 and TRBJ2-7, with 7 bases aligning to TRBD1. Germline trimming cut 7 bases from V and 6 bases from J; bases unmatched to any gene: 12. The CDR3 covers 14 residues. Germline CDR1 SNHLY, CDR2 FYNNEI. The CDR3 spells CASIYTGEFSEQYF. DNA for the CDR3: TGTGCCAGCATTTATACAGGGGAGTTTAGCGAGCAGTACTTC.

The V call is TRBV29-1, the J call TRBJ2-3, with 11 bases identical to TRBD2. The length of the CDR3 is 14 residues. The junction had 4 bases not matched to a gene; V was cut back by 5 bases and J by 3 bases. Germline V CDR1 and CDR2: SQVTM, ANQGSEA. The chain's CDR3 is CSVRLAGRTDTQYF. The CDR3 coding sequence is TGCAGCGTTAGACTAGCGGGGCGGACAGATACGCAGTATTTT.

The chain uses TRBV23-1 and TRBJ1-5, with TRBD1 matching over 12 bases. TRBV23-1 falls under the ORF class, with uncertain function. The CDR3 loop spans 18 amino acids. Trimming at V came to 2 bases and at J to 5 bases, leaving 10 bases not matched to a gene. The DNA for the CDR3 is TGCGCCAGCAGTCAACTCCGGGACAGGGGGCCAGTTGATCAGCCCCAGCATTTT. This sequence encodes CASSQLRDRGPVDQPQHF.

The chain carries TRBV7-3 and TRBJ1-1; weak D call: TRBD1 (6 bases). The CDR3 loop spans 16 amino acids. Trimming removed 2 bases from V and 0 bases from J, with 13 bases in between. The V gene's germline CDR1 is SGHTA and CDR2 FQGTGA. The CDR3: CASSLYSGAVNTEAFF. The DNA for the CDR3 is TGTGCCAGCAGCTTATATTCGGGGGCAGTGAACACTGAAGCTTTCTTT. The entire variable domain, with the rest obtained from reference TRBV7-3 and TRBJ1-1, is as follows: GAGVSQTPSNKVTEKGKYVELRCDPISGHTALYWYRQSLGQGPEFLIYFQGTGAADDSGLPNDRFFAVRPEGSVSTLKIQRTERGDSAVYLCASSLYSGAVNTEAFFGQGTRLTVV.